This entry is about one T cell receptor beta chain. Study processing details: Scientists estimated how many nucleated cells there were by amplifying reference gene primers. TCRdb's copy holds only in-frame clones and misses some; the assay was immunoSEQ multiplex PCR. The V and J calls and clone size are taken from that table; D and trimming were inferred from the DNA. Of about 260,000 clones in the sample, around 90% were seen once. The record originates from a study of blood T cell repertoires in COVID-19. Germline assignment: CDR1 GTSNPN and CDR2 SVGIG (reference sequence). The CDR3 extends over 15 amino acids. V was clipped by 2 bases and J by 0 bases; unmatched bases: 4.

Sequencing was performed on PBMCs or T cells enriched from blood (not recorded which). The rearrangement joins TRBV30 to TRBJ1-3; 7 bases match TRBD1. This receptor was taken from a woman aged 40 to 50 who had been exposed to COVID-19. CDR3 sequence (DNA): TGTGCCTGGAGTAGGGACAGCATCTCTGGAAACACCATATATTTT. Translation gives CAWSRDSISGNTIYF.